These T cell receptor beta chains were read from a single sample in a study of technical replicates of blood from a few donors. Only in-frame clones appear in the TCRdb table, and some are missing; sequencing was by immunoSEQ multiplex PCR. The sample lists 85,000 to 100,000 clones; approximately 95% were seen once. The sample comprised T cells isolated from PBMCs. These receptors were obtained from a human donor in good health. The CDR3 runs from the conserved cysteine through the conserved F or W. The D gene is left open where the match is weak. Not every row has a clone size; where given, it reads once, few, many or a size class.

v_gene: TRBV6-1
abundance: NA
d_gene: TRBD1
j_gene: TRBJ1-3
CDR3aa: CASSEKPQGASWFSGNTIYF
CDR3nt: TGTGCCAGCAGTGAAAAGCCGCAGGGGGCAAGTTGGTTTTCTGGAAACACCATATATTTT

v_gene: TRBV4-1
abundance: NA
d_gene: NA
j_gene: TRBJ1-6
CDR3aa: CASSQDRALAGSPLHF
CDR3nt: TGCGCCAGCAGCCAAGATAGAGCCTTGGCCGGGTCACCCCTCCACTTT

v_gene: TRBV7-6
abundance: NA
d_gene: TRBD2
j_gene: TRBJ2-1
CDR3aa: CASRPGTSGRNEQFF
CDR3nt: TGTGCCAGCAGACCCGGGACTAGCGGGAGGAATGAGCAGTTCTTC

v_gene: TRBV27
abundance: NA
d_gene: NA
j_gene: TRBJ2-2
CDR3aa: CASARAPTDYTGELFF
CDR3nt: TGTGCCAGCGCCCGGGCTCCGACAGATTACACCGGGGAGCTGTTTTTT

v_gene: TRBV10-3
abundance: NA
d_gene: NA
j_gene: TRBJ2-5
CDR3aa: CAISEPKGGDQETQYF
CDR3nt: TGTGCCATCAGTGAGCCTAAGGGGGGGGACCAAGAGACCCAGTACTTC

v_gene: TRBV5-6
abundance: NA
d_gene: TRBD1
j_gene: TRBJ1-5
CDR3aa: CASSFFSAGGNTQPQHF
CDR3nt: TGTGCCAGCAGCTTTTTTTCGGCAGGGGGCAACACTCAGCCCCAGCATTTT

v_gene: TRBV5-4
abundance: NA
d_gene: TRBD2
j_gene: TRBJ2-7
CDR3aa: CASSLERDYEQYF
CDR3nt: TGTGCCAGCAGCTTAGAGCGGGACTACGAGCAGTACTTC

v_gene: TRBV11-2
abundance: NA
d_gene: NA
j_gene: TRBJ2-1
CDR3aa: CASSLGPGIYEQFF
CDR3nt: TGTGCCAGCAGCTTAGGCCCGGGGATCTATGAGCAGTTCTTC

v_gene: TRBV15
abundance: NA
d_gene: NA
j_gene: TRBJ2-7
CDR3aa: CATSRVRGGHYEQYF
CDR3nt: TGTGCCACCAGCAGAGTTAGGGGGGGACACTACGAGCAGTACTTC

v_gene: TRBV29-1
abundance: NA
d_gene: NA
j_gene: TRBJ2-7
CDR3aa: CSVQGLYEQYF
CDR3nt: TGCAGCGTTCAGGGGCTCTACGAGCAGTACTTC

v_gene: TRBV4-1
abundance: NA
d_gene: NA
j_gene: TRBJ2-2
CDR3aa: CASSHGGNTGELFF
CDR3nt: TGCGCCAGCAGCCATGGAGGGAACACCGGGGAGCTGTTTTTT

v_gene: TRBV6-1
abundance: NA
d_gene: TRBD2
j_gene: TRBJ2-7
CDR3aa: CASSGTRDTYEQYF
CDR3nt: TGTGCCAGCAGTGGGACTAGAGACACCTACGAGCAGTACTTC

v_gene: TRBV6-1
abundance: NA
d_gene: TRBD2
j_gene: TRBJ2-2
CDR3aa: CASTPRAGTTGELFF
CDR3nt: TGTGCCAGCACCCCGAGAGCGGGGACCACCGGGGAGCTGTTTTTT

v_gene: TRBV30
abundance: NA
d_gene: NA
j_gene: TRBJ1-2
CDR3aa: CAWSVPIYYGYTF
CDR3nt: TGTGCCTGGAGTGTACCTATATACTATGGCTACACCTTC

v_gene: TRBV4-1
abundance: NA
d_gene: NA
j_gene: TRBJ2-2
CDR3aa: CASSRGVGGRTGELFF
CDR3nt: TGCGCCAGCAGCCGGGGGGTCGGGGGGCGCACCGGGGAGCTGTTTTTT

v_gene: TRBV19
abundance: once
d_gene: TRBD1
j_gene: TRBJ2-7
CDR3aa: CASSIAGTGNYEQYF
CDR3nt: TGTGCCAGTAGTATTGCGGGGACAGGGAACTACGAGCAGTACTTC

v_gene: TRBV6-6
abundance: NA
d_gene: TRBD1
j_gene: TRBJ1-3
CDR3aa: CASRQTGGGNTIYF
CDR3nt: TGTGCCAGCAGGCAGACAGGGGGTGGAAACACCATATATTTT

v_gene: TRBV19
abundance: NA
d_gene: TRBD1
j_gene: TRBJ2-3
CDR3aa: CASSIDRDRGGHTQYF
CDR3nt: TGTGCCAGTAGTATAGACCGGGACAGGGGCGGGCATACGCAGTATTTT

v_gene: TRBV19
abundance: once
d_gene: TRBD1
j_gene: TRBJ1-2
CDR3aa: CASSLLRQGIYGYTF
CDR3nt: TGTGCCAGTAGTTTATTGAGACAGGGCATTTACGGCTACACCTTC

v_gene: TRBV6-6
abundance: NA
d_gene: NA
j_gene: TRBJ2-1
CDR3aa: CASRKQGDEQFF
CDR3nt: TGTGCCAGCAGGAAACAGGGCGACGAGCAGTTCTTC

v_gene: TRBV5-4
abundance: NA
d_gene: NA
j_gene: TRBJ2-3
CDR3aa: CASSLVQGTDTQYF
CDR3nt: TGTGCCAGCAGCTTGGTGCAGGGCACAGATACGCAGTATTTT

v_gene: TRBV5-1
abundance: NA
d_gene: NA
j_gene: TRBJ2-3
CDR3aa: CASSLSSTDTQYF
CDR3nt: TGCGCCAGCAGCTTATCTAGCACAGATACGCAGTATTTT

v_gene: TRBV30
abundance: NA
d_gene: NA
j_gene: TRBJ1-2
CDR3aa: CAWSVGDYGYTF
CDR3nt: TGTGCCTGGAGTGTCGGGGACTATGGCTACACCTTC

v_gene: TRBV4-2
abundance: NA
d_gene: TRBD2
j_gene: TRBJ2-7
CDR3aa: CASSQDLAGGLEQYF
CDR3nt: TGTGCCAGCAGCCAAGATCTGGCGGGAGGTCTCGAGCAGTACTTC

v_gene: TRBV25-1
abundance: NA
d_gene: TRBD2
j_gene: TRBJ2-5
CDR3aa: CASSPRTSGGDQETQYF
CDR3nt: TGTGCCAGCAGTCCCCGGACTAGCGGGGGGGACCAAGAGACCCAGTACTTC